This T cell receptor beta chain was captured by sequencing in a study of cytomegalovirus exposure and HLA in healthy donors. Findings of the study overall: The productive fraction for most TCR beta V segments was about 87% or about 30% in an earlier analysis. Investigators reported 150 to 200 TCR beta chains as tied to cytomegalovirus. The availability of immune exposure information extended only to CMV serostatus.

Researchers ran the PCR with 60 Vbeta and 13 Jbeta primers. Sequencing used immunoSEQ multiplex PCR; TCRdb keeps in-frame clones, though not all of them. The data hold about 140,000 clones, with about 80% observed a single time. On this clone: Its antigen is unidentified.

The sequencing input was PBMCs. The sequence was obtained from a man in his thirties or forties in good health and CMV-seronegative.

DNA of the CDR3: TGTGCCAATCACGCTCACCGGGACAGGGGGTTCCTGAACACTGAAGCTTTCTTT. Amino acids: CANHAHRDRGFLNTEAFF. This chain links TRBV10-3 with TRBJ1-1; 11 positions agree with TRBD1. CDR1 ENHRY and CDR2 SYGVKD come from the germline V gene. The J segment lost 0 bases and the V segment lost 10 bases, leaving 16 bases of the junction unmatched. The CDR3 spans 18 residues.